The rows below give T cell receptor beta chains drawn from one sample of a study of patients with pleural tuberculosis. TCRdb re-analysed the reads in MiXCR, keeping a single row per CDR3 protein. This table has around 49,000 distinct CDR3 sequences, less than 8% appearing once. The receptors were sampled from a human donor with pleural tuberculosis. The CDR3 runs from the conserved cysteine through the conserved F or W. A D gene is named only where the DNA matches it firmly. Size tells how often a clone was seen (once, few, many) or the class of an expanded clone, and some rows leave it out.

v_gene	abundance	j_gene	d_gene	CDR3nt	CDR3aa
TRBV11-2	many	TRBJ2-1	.	TGTGCCAGCAGCTTACAGGCTAGCGCCTACAATGAGCAGTTCTTC	CASSLQASAYNEQFF
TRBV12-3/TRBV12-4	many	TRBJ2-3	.	TGTGCCAGCAGTTCTCCGGGAGGCACAGATACGCAGTATTTT	CASSSPGGTDTQYF
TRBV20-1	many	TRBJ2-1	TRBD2	TGCAGTGCTAGGGCGGTTAGCGGGAGGAATGAGCAGTTCTTC	CSARAVSGRNEQFF
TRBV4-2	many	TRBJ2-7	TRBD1	TGTGCCAGCAGCCAGGGACAGGCACACTCCTACGAGCAGTACTTC	CASSQGQAHSYEQYF
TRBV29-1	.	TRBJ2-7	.	TGCAGCGTGATTGTGGGGCGCGAGCAGTACTTC	CSVIVGREQYF
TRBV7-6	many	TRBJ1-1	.	TGTGCCAGCAGCTTCGGGGGGACGGCAGCTTTCTTT	CASSFGGTAAFF
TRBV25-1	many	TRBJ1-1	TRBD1	TGTGCCAGCAGTGAATGGGGGACAGGGCGCACTGAAGCTTTCTTT	CASSEWGTGRTEAFF
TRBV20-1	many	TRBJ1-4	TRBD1	TGCAGTGCCACGGTACCGACAGGGAATCGGGAAAAACTGTTTTTT	CSATVPTGNREKLFF
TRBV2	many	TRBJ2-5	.	TGTGCCAGCGTTGTTGAAAGACGTAAAGAGACCCAGTACTTC	CASVVERRKETQYF
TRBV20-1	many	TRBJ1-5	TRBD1	TGCAGTGCCTCGGACAGGGTATCCGATCAGCCCCAGCATTTT	CSASDRVSDQPQHF
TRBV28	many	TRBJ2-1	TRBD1	TGTGCCAGCAGTTTTTCTGTAGGGGACAGGGCCCACAATGAGCAGTTCTTC	CASSFSVGDRAHNEQFF
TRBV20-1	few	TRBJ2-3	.	TGCAGTGCTCGGGGGACTCTCAGAGGGATCACAGATACGCAGTATTTT	CSARGTLRGITDTQYF
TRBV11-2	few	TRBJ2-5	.	TGTGCCAGCAGCTTAGGATCCAGCGGACAAGAGACCCAGTACTTC	CASSLGSSGQETQYF
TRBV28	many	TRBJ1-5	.	TGTGCCAGCAGTTTGTCAGGGCCCTATAGCAATCAGCCCCAGCATTTT	CASSLSGPYSNQPQHF
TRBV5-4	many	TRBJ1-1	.	TGTGCCAGCAGCTTAAGGGGAATTATGAACACTGAAGCTTTCTTT	CASSLRGIMNTEAFF
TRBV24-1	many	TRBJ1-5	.	TGTGCCACCAGTGACCGAAGACAGGCTCAGGAGCCCCAGCATTTT	CATSDRRQAQEPQHF
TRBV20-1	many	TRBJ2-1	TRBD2	TGCAGTGCTAGGTTTTCTAGCGGGTGGAGCTCCTACAATGAGCAGTTCTTC	CSARFSSGWSSYNEQFF
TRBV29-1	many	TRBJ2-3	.	TGCAGCGTCTATACTAGTGCAGATACGCAGTATTTT	CSVYTSADTQYF
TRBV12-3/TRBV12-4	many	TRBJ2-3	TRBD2	TGTGCCAGCAGTACTACGACTAGCGGGGGCACAGATACGCAGTATTTT	CASSTTTSGGTDTQYF
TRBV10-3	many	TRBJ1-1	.	TGTGCCATCAGTGAGTCGTTAGGGGGATCGGAAGCTTTCTTT	CAISESLGGSEAFF
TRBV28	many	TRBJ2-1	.	TGTGCCAGCAGTCTACCTCCGGGCAATGAGCAGTTCTTC	CASSLPPGNEQFF
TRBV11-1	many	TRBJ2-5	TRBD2	TGTGCCAGCAGCTTAGAGCTACGGGCGGGAGGAGAGACCCAGTACTTC	CASSLELRAGGETQYF
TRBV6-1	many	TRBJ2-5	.	TGTGCCAGCTCTCCTCGAGAGACCCAGTACTTC	CASSPRETQYF
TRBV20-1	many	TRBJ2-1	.	TGCAGTGCTAGAGATCCGGGAGTGGGCAATGAGCAGTTCTTC	CSARDPGVGNEQFF
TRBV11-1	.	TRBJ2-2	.	TGTGCCAGCAGCTCCTCGGCGGGACCACGGTTTTTT	CASSSSAGPRFF
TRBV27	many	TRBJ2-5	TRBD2	TGTGCCAGCAGTCCCCAACTAGCGGGAGTGGAGACCCAGTACTTC	CASSPQLAGVETQYF
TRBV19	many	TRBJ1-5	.	TGTGCCAGTAGTCCCACATACGGGCAGCCCCAGCATTTT	CASSPTYGQPQHF
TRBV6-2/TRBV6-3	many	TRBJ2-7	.	TGTGCCAGCAGTTACGAGATCGAACGGGTCGGATGGTACGAGCAGTACTTC	CASSYEIERVGWYEQYF
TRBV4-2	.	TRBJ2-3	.	TGTGCCAGCAGCCAAGGACTAGGGTTAGATACGCAGTATTTT	CASSQGLGLDTQYF